One sample yielded the 15 T cell receptor beta chains listed below, sequenced in a study of long-term antiretroviral therapy in people with HIV. Survey level was the resolution at which the v3.0 immunoSEQ assay ran. The method was immunoSEQ multiplex PCR; TCRdb's version includes in-frame clones alone and lacks a portion of them. The table has approximately 6,400 clones, under 80% seen once. The sample in question was unsorted PBMCs, obtained 0.5 years before starting antiretroviral therapy. The origin of the receptors is a man aged 35-49 years with HIV.

The V gene is TRBV6-5, the J gene TRBJ1-2; 7 bases fit TRBD1. This CDR3 comprises 13 residues. Trimming at V came to 4 bases and at J to 4 bases, leaving 3 bases not matched to a gene. CDR1 is MNHEY and CDR2 is SVGAGI in the germline V gene. The CDR3 loop is CASSLGQLYGYTF. CDR3 nucleotide sequence: TGTGCCAGCAGTTTGGGACAGCTCTATGGCTACACCTTC.

The V and J genes are TRBV11-2 and TRBJ1-3; perhaps TRBD1 as D (6 bases). The V gene lost 3 bases and the J gene lost 7 bases, with 13 bases spanning the gap. The CDR3 length is 14 residues. CDR1 is SGHAT and CDR2 is FQNNGV in the germline V gene. The CDR3, as DNA: TGTGCCAGCAGCTTGGGCAGGGGAGGGAACACCATATATTTT. Protein product: CASSLGRGGNTIYF.

The gene calls are TRBV7-2 and TRBJ2-1, with 9 bases that match TRBD2. V shed 6 bases, J shed 4 bases, and the junction held 10 bases outside the gene matches. Per germline, CDR1 SGHTA and CDR2 FQGNSA. CDR3 size: 16 residues. The CDR3 nucleotides are TGTGCCAGCAGTTTCCCTAGCGGGGCCAGGTACAATGAGCAGTTCTTC. This gives the protein CASSFPSGARYNEQFF.

V and J are TRBV30 and TRBJ1-3; tentative D call: TRBD1 (5 bases). The CDR3 has 14 amino acids. In germline, CDR1 is GTSNPN, CDR2 SVGIG (reference sequence). V lost 3 bases and J lost 0, with 9 bases in between. The CDR3 DNA reads TGTGCCTGGAGACCGGGGCCCTCTGGAAACACCATATATTTT. Residues: CAWRPGPSGNTIYF.

This clone was seen only a few times. This chain connects TRBV2 to TRBJ1-4; D uncertain. The V end was cut by 8 bases, the J end by 8 bases, with 21 bases between. The CDR3 is made up of 15 amino acids. From germline, CDR1 is SNHLY and CDR2 FYNNEI. The chain's CDR3 is CASSPVPTGREKLFF. For the CDR3, the DNA is TGTGCCAGCTCGCCAGTTCCGACGGGTAGGGAAAAACTGTTTTTT.

The rearrangement uses TRBV6-6 and TRBJ2-7; 9 nucleotides agree with TRBD1. Germline V gene sequence: CDR1 MNHNY, CDR2 SVGAGI (reference sequence). CDR3 length equals 15 residues. V lost 6 bases to trimming and J lost 4 bases; unmatched junction nucleotides: 10. CDR3 in DNA: TGTGCCAGCAGCACAACAGGGGGCCTACGTTACGAGCAGTACTTC. Translated, it gives CASSTTGGLRYEQYF.

The chain combines TRBV18 with TRBJ1-4, with TRBD1 identical over 8 bases. CDR1 is KGHSH and CDR2 is LQKENI in the germline V gene. This CDR3 has 15 residues. V lost 3 bases, J lost 2 bases, and 2 bases stayed unmatched. CDR3 region: CASSPRQGTNEKLFF. The CDR3 DNA follows: TGTGCCAGCTCACCCCGACAGGGGACTAATGAAAAACTGTTTTTT.

CDR3 nucleotides: TGTGCCATCAGTGTTAAACCGGTGGGCTCTGGAAACACCATATATTTT. Residues: CAISVKPVGSGNTIYF. The chain combines TRBV10-3 with TRBJ1-3; unclear D gene. CDR1 is ENHRY and CDR2 is SYGVKD in the germline V gene. Between the trimmed V and J ends, which lost 4 bases and 0 bases, there was a span of 13 bases. The CDR3 is 16 residues long.

The chain links TRBV12-5 to TRBJ1-3, with D hard to call. V dropped 3 bases and J dropped 0 bases, with 6 bases sitting between them. CDR1 is LGHNT and CDR2 is FRNRAP in the germline V gene. This CDR3 contains 14 residues. The chain's CDR3 is CASGFTSSGNTIYF. The CDR3 bases are TGTGCTAGTGGTTTCACGAGCTCTGGAAACACCATATATTTT.

The V call is TRBV30, the J call TRBJ1-2, with TRBD1 matching over 12 bases. J gave up 4 bases and V 1 base, and 7 bases lay outside the gene matches. The germline V gene encodes CDR1 GTSNPN and CDR2 SVGIG (reference sequence). The CDR3 consists of 16 residues. CDR3 sequence: CAWSGGQGAPRYGYTF. In DNA form, the CDR3 reads TGTGCCTGGAGTGGGGGACAGGGGGCACCACGCTATGGCTACACCTTC.

The chain joins TRBV29-1 to TRBJ2-3; D call uncertain. This CDR3 has 12 residues. Germline assignment: CDR1 SQVTM and CDR2 ANQGSEA. With 7 bases removed from V and 1 base from J, the gap between germline ends came to 9 bases. The CDR3 is CSEIGRTDTQYF. DNA for the CDR3: TGCAGCGAAATCGGGCGCACAGATACGCAGTATTTT.

The CDR3 sequence is CASSLLAGGSTDTQYF. CDR3 DNA: TGTGCCAGCAGCTTATTAGCGGGGGGAAGCACAGATACGCAGTATTTT. V is TRBV11-2 and J is TRBJ2-3; 10 nucleotides match TRBD2. The germline CDR1 and CDR2 sequences are SGHAT and FQNNGV. This CDR3 region has 16 residues. Trimming cost V 2 bases and J 0 bases; bases outside gene matches: 2.

This chain links TRBV5-1 with TRBJ2-7, with D possibly TRBD2 on 6 matching bases. The V end lost 0 bases, the J end lost 2 bases, and 12 bases lay between the germline ends. Germline V gene lookup returns CDR1 SGHRS and CDR2 YFSETQ. This CDR3 is built from 15 residues. CDR3 DNA: TGCGCCAGCAGCTTGGCGGCGGGACTGGCCTACGAGCAGTACTTC. Its protein is CASSLAAGLAYEQYF.

The gene calls are TRBV5-4 and TRBJ2-7; D possibly corresponds to TRBD1 (6 bases). CDR1 is SGHNT and CDR2 is YYREEE in the germline V gene (reference sequence). The V end lost 9 bases, the J end lost 2 bases, and 21 bases lay between the germline ends. The length of the CDR3 is 15 residues. The DNA for the CDR3 is TGTGCCACGATACGGACGGACAGCTACACCTACGAGCAGTACTTC. It encodes CATIRTDSYTYEQYF.

The rearrangement uses TRBV9 and TRBJ1-2; D is uncertain. This CDR3 contains 11 residues. Germline-derived CDR1 and CDR2 are SGDLS and YYNGEE. V was clipped by 0 bases and J by 12 bases, with 9 bases between them. Here the CDR3 DNA reads TGTGCCAGCAGCGTAGATTCTTACCACACCTTC. Translated: CASSVDSYHTF.